This T cell receptor beta chain was captured in a study of Ad26.COV2.S vaccination and SARS-CoV-2 variants. Repertoires were generated with immunoSEQ multiplex PCR, while TCRdb's copy carries only in-frame clones and drops some. Of about 480,000 clones in the sample, around 88% were seen once. The treatment denotes: some 20 received Ad26.COV2.S at low or high dose, single or two shots; several received placebo; per-sample allocation not given. After the first vaccine or placebo injection, samples were drawn on day 63. The V and J ends lost 5 bases and 4 bases respectively, with 20 bases between them. Germline V lookup: CDR1 SGHTA, CDR2 FQGTGA. The CDR3 extends over 16 amino acids.

The receptor's source is a person aged 18-65 years who received the Ad26.COV2.S COVID-19 vaccine or a placebo. V gene TRBV7-3 combines with J gene TRBJ1-2; D is possibly TRBD1 (6 bases). Sequencing was performed on peripheral blood, taken in a trial of Ad26.COV2.S vaccine versus placebo. The CDR3 is CASSPLDSRRPYGYTF. DNA of the CDR3: TGTGCCAGCAGCCCCCTGGACAGCCGACGGCCCTATGGCTACACCTTC.